This entry is about one TCR beta chain. As originally analysed: Amplification with reference gene primers provided the estimates of nucleated cell counts. Method: immunoSEQ multiplex PCR; TCRdb's copy keeps in-frame clones and lacks some. The V and J calls and clone size are taken from that table; D and trimming were inferred from the DNA. The sample consists of 50,000 to 70,000 clones, approximately 79% of them appearing once. The ends were cut back, 6 bases at V and 2 bases at J, with 14 bases in the middle. Per germline, CDR1 LNHDA and CDR2 SQIVND (reference sequence). The CDR3 contains 15 residues. This specimen comes from a study of blood T cell repertoires in COVID-19. Study as a whole: The origin of the acute and convalescent COVID-19 samples was the United States, Italy and Spain. PBMCs, B-cell-depleted T cells, or T cells provided the cDNA or gDNA that made up the material.

This receptor was obtained from a man aged 55 to 70 with acute or convalescent COVID-19. The sequencing input was peripheral blood. The V and J genes are TRBV19 and TRBJ1-5, with D perhaps matching TRBD1 (6 bases). CDR3: CASSSWGRGNQPQHF. The CDR3, as DNA: TGTGCCAGTAGCAGTTGGGGGCGGGGCAATCAGCCCCAGCATTTT.